This is a list of T cell receptor beta chains from one sample in a study of blood T cell repertoires in COVID-19. TCRdb's table, derived via immunoSEQ multiplex PCR, lists solely in-frame clones and lacks some. This sample yields approximately 82,000 clones, of which more than 75% are seen a single time; under 7.5% belongs to the top ten. The specimen sequenced was peripheral blood. Source of these receptors: a man aged 50 to 60 with active or convalescent COVID-19. Each CDR3 is given with its conserved first and last residue. The order of the fields is J gene, D gene, V gene, clone size, CDR3 protein, CDR3 DNA. D genes are given only for firm matches. Not all rows give a size; the values are once, few, many and, for expanded clones, a class.

j_gene: TRBJ1-1
d_gene: .
v_gene: TRBV14
abundance: .
CDR3aa: CASSQDRVVAFF
CDR3nt: TGTGCCAGCAGCCAAGATCGGGTTGTGGCTTTCTTT

j_gene: TRBJ2-4
d_gene: TRBD1
v_gene: TRBV18
abundance: .
CDR3aa: CASSPDRGGNIQYF
CDR3nt: TGTGCCAGCTCACCGGACAGGGGAGGAAACATTCAGTACTTC

j_gene: TRBJ1-1
d_gene: .
v_gene: TRBV6-1
abundance: few
CDR3aa: CASSEGRADTEAFF
CDR3nt: TGTGCCAGCAGTGAAGGGCGGGCCGACACTGAAGCTTTCTTT

j_gene: TRBJ1-1
d_gene: TRBD1
v_gene: TRBV6-6
abundance: .
CDR3aa: CASSSQRDRANTEAFF
CDR3nt: TGTGCCAGCAGCTCCCAACGAGACAGGGCGAACACTGAAGCTTTCTTT

j_gene: TRBJ2-1
d_gene: TRBD2
v_gene: TRBV6-6
abundance: .
CDR3aa: CASSPRTSGGARSYNEQFF
CDR3nt: TGTGCCAGCAGTCCACGTACTAGCGGGGGGGCACGCTCCTACAATGAGCAGTTCTTC

j_gene: TRBJ1-3
d_gene: TRBD1
v_gene: TRBV14
abundance: .
CDR3aa: CASSETGKSGIYF
CDR3nt: TGTGCCAGCAGCGAGACAGGGAAATCCGGCATATATTTT

j_gene: TRBJ1-1
d_gene: .
v_gene: TRBV5-4
abundance: .
CDR3aa: CASSLKGDTEAFF
CDR3nt: TGTGCCAGCAGCTTGAAGGGAGACACTGAAGCTTTCTTT

j_gene: TRBJ2-1
d_gene: .
v_gene: TRBV6-6
abundance: .
CDR3aa: CASSYPGQNEQFF
CDR3nt: TGTGCCAGCAGTTACCCAGGACAGAATGAGCAGTTCTTC

j_gene: TRBJ1-6
d_gene: TRBD1
v_gene: TRBV7-9
abundance: .
CDR3aa: CASSLALGTGASPLHF
CDR3nt: TGTGCCAGCAGCTTAGCCTTAGGGACAGGGGCTTCACCCCTCCACTTT

j_gene: TRBJ2-3
d_gene: .
v_gene: TRBV12-3/TRBV12-4
abundance: .
CDR3aa: CASSRTGTDTQYF
CDR3nt: TGTGCCAGCAGCCGGACAGGCACAGATACGCAGTATTTT

j_gene: TRBJ2-1
d_gene: TRBD1
v_gene: TRBV6-2/TRBV6-3
abundance: .
CDR3aa: CASTPRTGDNEQFF
CDR3nt: TGTGCCAGCACCCCCCGGACAGGGGACAATGAGCAGTTCTTC

j_gene: TRBJ2-7
d_gene: .
v_gene: TRBV15
abundance: .
CDR3aa: CATSRDRGSYEQYF
CDR3nt: TGTGCCACCAGCAGAGATCGCGGCTCCTACGAGCAGTACTTC

j_gene: TRBJ1-2
d_gene: .
v_gene: TRBV14
abundance: .
CDR3aa: CASSQGGDDYGYTF
CDR3nt: TGTGCCAGCAGCCAAGGAGGAGACGACTATGGCTACACCTTC

j_gene: TRBJ2-4
d_gene: .
v_gene: TRBV29-1
abundance: .
CDR3aa: CSAAARLAKNIQYF
CDR3nt: TGCAGCGCAGCCGCCAGGCTAGCCAAAAACATTCAGTACTTC

j_gene: TRBJ2-7
d_gene: TRBD1
v_gene: TRBV7-2
abundance: .
CDR3aa: CASSLGQRPYEQYF
CDR3nt: TGTGCCAGCAGCCTGGGACAGAGACCCTACGAGCAGTACTTC

j_gene: TRBJ2-7
d_gene: .
v_gene: TRBV4-1
abundance: .
CDR3aa: CASSPRSSYEQYF
CDR3nt: TGCGCCAGCAGCCCGAGAAGTTCCTACGAGCAGTACTTC

j_gene: TRBJ2-3
d_gene: .
v_gene: TRBV20-1
abundance: .
CDR3aa: CSAEIVDTQYF
CDR3nt: TGCAGTGCAGAGATAGTGGATACGCAGTATTTT

j_gene: TRBJ1-3
d_gene: .
v_gene: TRBV9
abundance: once
CDR3aa: CASSQTVAGAGNTIYF
CDR3nt: TGTGCCAGCAGCCAAACAGTAGCAGGGGCTGGAAACACCATATATTTT

j_gene: TRBJ1-2
d_gene: .
v_gene: TRBV6-1
abundance: .
CDR3aa: CASSETEDLGYTF
CDR3nt: TGTGCCAGCAGTGAAACTGAGGATCTGGGCTACACCTTC

j_gene: TRBJ1-5
d_gene: TRBD1
v_gene: TRBV6-6
abundance: .
CDR3aa: CASSRGLDQPQHF
CDR3nt: TGTGCCAGCAGCAGGGGGCTGGATCAGCCCCAGCATTTT

j_gene: TRBJ1-5
d_gene: .
v_gene: TRBV19
abundance: .
CDR3aa: CASIPSSYQYNQPQHF
CDR3nt: TGTGCCAGTATTCCATCTTCATATCAGTATAATCAGCCCCAGCATTTT

j_gene: TRBJ1-4
d_gene: .
v_gene: TRBV3-1/TRBV3-2
abundance: .
CDR3aa: CASSQGQGEKLFF
CDR3nt: TGTGCCAGCAGCCAAGGGCAGGGTGAAAAACTGTTTTTT

j_gene: TRBJ1-4
d_gene: .
v_gene: TRBV7-9
abundance: .
CDR3aa: CASSLEESTNEKLFF
CDR3nt: TGTGCCAGCAGCTTAGAGGAGTCAACTAATGAAAAACTGTTTTTT

j_gene: TRBJ2-5
d_gene: .
v_gene: TRBV10-1
abundance: .
CDR3aa: CASWRAYAVHRIETQYF
CDR3nt: TGCGCCAGTTGGAGGGCCTACGCCGTTCATAGGATAGAGACCCAGTACTTC

j_gene: TRBJ1-6
d_gene: TRBD1
v_gene: TRBV10-3
abundance: .
CDR3aa: CAISELGQLNSPLHF
CDR3nt: TGTGCCATCAGTGAGCTGGGACAGCTTAATTCACCCCTCCACTTT

j_gene: TRBJ2-1
d_gene: .
v_gene: TRBV20-1
abundance: .
CDR3aa: CSASKPASEQFF
CDR3nt: TGCAGTGCTAGTAAACCAGCGAGTGAGCAGTTCTTC

j_gene: TRBJ1-6
d_gene: .
v_gene: TRBV5-1
abundance: .
CDR3aa: CASKDSFSPSSYNSPLHF
CDR3nt: TGCGCCAGCAAGGACTCCTTCAGTCCAAGCTCCTATAATTCACCCCTCCACTTT

j_gene: TRBJ2-3
d_gene: .
v_gene: TRBV20-1
abundance: once
CDR3aa: CSASDTSTDTQYF
CDR3nt: TGCAGTGCAAGTGATACTAGCACAGATACGCAGTATTTT

j_gene: TRBJ2-7
d_gene: TRBD1
v_gene: TRBV11-2
abundance: .
CDR3aa: CASRTPGQPYEQYF
CDR3nt: TGTGCCAGCAGGACTCCGGGACAGCCCTACGAGCAGTACTTC

j_gene: TRBJ2-1
d_gene: TRBD2
v_gene: TRBV7-9
abundance: .
CDR3aa: CASSASGGSYNEQFF
CDR3nt: TGTGCCAGCAGCGCGAGCGGGGGGTCCTACAATGAGCAGTTCTTC

j_gene: TRBJ2-2
d_gene: TRBD2
v_gene: TRBV6-5
abundance: .
CDR3aa: CASSLTSGGTGELFF
CDR3nt: TGTGCCAGCAGTCTGACTAGCGGGGGTACCGGGGAGCTGTTTTTT

j_gene: TRBJ2-1
d_gene: TRBD1
v_gene: TRBV11-2
abundance: once
CDR3aa: CASSLAGQGLYNEQFF
CDR3nt: TGTGCCAGCAGCTTAGCGGGACAGGGACTATACAATGAGCAGTTCTTC

j_gene: TRBJ2-3
d_gene: .
v_gene: TRBV28
abundance: .
CDR3aa: CASASASTDTQYF
CDR3nt: TGTGCCTCAGCGAGCGCAAGCACAGATACGCAGTATTTT

j_gene: TRBJ1-5
d_gene: .
v_gene: TRBV6-5
abundance: once
CDR3aa: CASRGLGNQPQHF
CDR3nt: TGTGCCAGCCGGGGGTTAGGCAATCAGCCCCAGCATTTT

j_gene: TRBJ1-6
d_gene: .
v_gene: TRBV6-5
abundance: .
CDR3aa: CASSYPETNSPLHF
CDR3nt: TGTGCCAGCAGTTACCCAGAAACTAATTCACCCCTCCACTTT

j_gene: TRBJ2-5
d_gene: TRBD2
v_gene: TRBV5-6
abundance: .
CDR3aa: CASSIAGVETQYF
CDR3nt: TGTGCCAGCAGCATAGCGGGGGTTGAGACCCAGTACTTC

j_gene: TRBJ2-1
d_gene: .
v_gene: TRBV25-1
abundance: few
CDR3aa: CASTNDGGLAEQFF
CDR3nt: TGTGCCAGCACTAACGATGGGGGACTGGCTGAGCAGTTCTTC

j_gene: TRBJ1-2
d_gene: TRBD1
v_gene: TRBV3-1/TRBV3-2
abundance: .
CDR3aa: CASSHGLGQNYGYTF
CDR3nt: TGTGCCAGCAGCCACGGACTGGGACAGAATTATGGCTACACCTTC

j_gene: TRBJ2-1
d_gene: TRBD2
v_gene: TRBV4-1
abundance: .
CDR3aa: CASSPLGRRGVSYNEQFF
CDR3nt: TGCGCCAGCAGCCCTCTAGGGAGGCGGGGGGTGTCCTACAATGAGCAGTTCTTC